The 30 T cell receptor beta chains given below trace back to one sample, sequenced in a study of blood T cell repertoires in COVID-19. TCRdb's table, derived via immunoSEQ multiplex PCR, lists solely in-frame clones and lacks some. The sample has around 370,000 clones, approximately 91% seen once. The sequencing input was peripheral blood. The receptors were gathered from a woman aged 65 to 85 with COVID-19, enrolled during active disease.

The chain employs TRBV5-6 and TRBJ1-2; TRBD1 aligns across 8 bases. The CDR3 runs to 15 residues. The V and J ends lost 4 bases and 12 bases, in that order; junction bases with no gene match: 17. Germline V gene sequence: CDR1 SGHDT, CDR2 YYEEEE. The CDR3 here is CASSAVTGDVFGNTF. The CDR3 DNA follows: TGTGCCAGCAGCGCGGTGACAGGGGATGTTTTTGGAAACACCTTC. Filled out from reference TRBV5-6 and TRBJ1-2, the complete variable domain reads DAGVTQSPTHLIKTRGQQVTLRCSPKSGHDTVSWYQQALGQGPQFIFQYYEEEERQRGNFPDRFSGHQFPNYSSELNVNALLLGDSALYLCASSAVTGDVFGNTFGSGTRLTVV.

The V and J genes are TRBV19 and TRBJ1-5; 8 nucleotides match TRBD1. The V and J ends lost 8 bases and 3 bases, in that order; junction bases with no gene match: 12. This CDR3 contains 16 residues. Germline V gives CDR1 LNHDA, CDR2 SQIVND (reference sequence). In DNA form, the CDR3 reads TGTGCCAGTTCAACAGCAGGGGGCATCAACAATCAGCCCCAGCATTTT. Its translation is CASSTAGGINNQPQHF.

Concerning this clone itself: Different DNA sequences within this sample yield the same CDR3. The CDR3, as DNA: TGTGCCAGTAGTAGAGGACAGAACTATGGCTACACCTTC. This encodes CASSRGQNYGYTF. The gene calls are TRBV19 and TRBJ1-2; D possibly corresponds to TRBD1 (6 bases). The germline CDR1 and CDR2 sequences are LNHDA and SQIVND (reference sequence). The germline V and J ends were trimmed by 4 bases and 2 bases, with 8 bases remaining between them. The CDR3 covers 13 residues.

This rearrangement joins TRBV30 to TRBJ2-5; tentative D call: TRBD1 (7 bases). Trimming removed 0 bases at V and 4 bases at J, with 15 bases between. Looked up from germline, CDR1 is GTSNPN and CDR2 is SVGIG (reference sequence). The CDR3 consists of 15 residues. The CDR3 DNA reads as TGTGCCTGGAGTGTAGAATCAGGGGGAGGAGAGACCCAGTACTTC. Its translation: CAWSVESGGGETQYF.

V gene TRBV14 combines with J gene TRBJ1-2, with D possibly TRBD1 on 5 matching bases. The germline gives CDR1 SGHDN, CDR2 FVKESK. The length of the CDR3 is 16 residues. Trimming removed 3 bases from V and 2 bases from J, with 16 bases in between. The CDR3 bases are TGTGCCAGCAGCCATTCAGCCGGGGGATGGAACTATGGCTACACCTTC. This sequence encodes CASSHSAGGWNYGYTF.

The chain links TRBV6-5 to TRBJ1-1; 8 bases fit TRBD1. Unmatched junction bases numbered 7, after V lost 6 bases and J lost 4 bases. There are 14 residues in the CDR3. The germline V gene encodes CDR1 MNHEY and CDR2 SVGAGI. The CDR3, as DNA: TGTGCCAGCAGCCTACAGGGGGTTGGCACTGAAGCTTTCTTT. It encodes CASSLQGVGTEAFF.

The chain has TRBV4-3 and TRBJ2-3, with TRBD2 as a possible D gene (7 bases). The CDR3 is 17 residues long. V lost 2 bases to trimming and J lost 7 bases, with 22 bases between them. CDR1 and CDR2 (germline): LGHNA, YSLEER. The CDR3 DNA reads TGCGCCAGCAGCCAAAACGATGCGGGGGCCCTCTTTAATACGCAGTATTTT. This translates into CASSQNDAGALFNTQYF.

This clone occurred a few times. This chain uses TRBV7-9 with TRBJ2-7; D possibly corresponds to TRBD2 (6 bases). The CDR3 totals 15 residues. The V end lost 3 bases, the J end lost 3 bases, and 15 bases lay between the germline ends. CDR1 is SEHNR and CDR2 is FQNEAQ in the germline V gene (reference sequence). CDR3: CASSLVGGEIYEQYF. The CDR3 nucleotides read TGTGCCAGCAGCTTGGTCGGGGGTGAGATCTACGAGCAGTACTTC.

The CDR3 nucleotides are TGTGCCAGCAGACCGGACAGGGCCCCGAGCACTGAAGCTTTCTTT. It encodes CASRPDRAPSTEAFF. The chain has TRBV14 and TRBJ1-1; 8 nucleotides align to TRBD1. The CDR3 covers 15 residues. Germline CDR1 SGHDN, CDR2 FVKESK. V shed 6 bases, J shed 4 bases, and the junction held 10 bases outside the gene matches.

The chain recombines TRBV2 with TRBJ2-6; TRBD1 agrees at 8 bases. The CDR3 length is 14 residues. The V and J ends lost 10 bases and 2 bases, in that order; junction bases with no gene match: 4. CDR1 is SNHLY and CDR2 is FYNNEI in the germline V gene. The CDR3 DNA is TGTGCCAACCAGGGGGCCACTGGGGCCAACGTCCTGACTTTC. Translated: CANQGATGANVLTF.

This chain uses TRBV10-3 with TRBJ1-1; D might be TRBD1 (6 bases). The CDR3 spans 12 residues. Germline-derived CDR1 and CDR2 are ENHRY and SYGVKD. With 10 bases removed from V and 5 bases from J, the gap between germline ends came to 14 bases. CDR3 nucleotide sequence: TGTGCCACCACCAGGGGTCCGACTGAAGCTTTCTTT. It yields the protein CATTRGPTEAFF.

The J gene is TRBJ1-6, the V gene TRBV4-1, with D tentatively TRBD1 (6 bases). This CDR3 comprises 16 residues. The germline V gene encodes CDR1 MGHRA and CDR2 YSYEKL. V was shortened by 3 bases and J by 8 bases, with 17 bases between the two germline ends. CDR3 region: CASSQIGAGAHSPLHF. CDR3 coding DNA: TGCGCCAGCAGCCAGATTGGAGCAGGGGCTCATTCACCCCTCCACTTT.

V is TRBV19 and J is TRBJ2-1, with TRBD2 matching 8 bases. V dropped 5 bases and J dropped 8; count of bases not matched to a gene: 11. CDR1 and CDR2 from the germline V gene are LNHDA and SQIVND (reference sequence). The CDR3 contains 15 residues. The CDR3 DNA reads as TGTGCCAGTAGTCCCGGGGGGGCTCTTATTTATGAGCAGTTCTTC. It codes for CASSPGGALIYEQFF.

CDR3 sequence (DNA): TGTGCCAGCTCACCAGGCAGGGGGTGGAGTGGCTACACCTTC. It codes for CASSPGRGWSGYTF. The chain combines TRBV18 with TRBJ1-2; 7 bases line up with TRBD1. Germline lookup yields CDR1 KGHSH and CDR2 LQKENI. The J segment lost 7 bases and the V segment lost 2 bases, leaving 7 bases of the junction unmatched. The CDR3 is 14 amino acids.

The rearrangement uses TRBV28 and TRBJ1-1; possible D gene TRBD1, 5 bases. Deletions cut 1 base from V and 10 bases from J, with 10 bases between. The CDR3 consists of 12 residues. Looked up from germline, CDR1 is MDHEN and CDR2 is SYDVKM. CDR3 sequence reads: CASSLSSGGAFF. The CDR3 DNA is TGTGCCAGCAGTTTATCATCCGGGGGAGCTTTCTTT.

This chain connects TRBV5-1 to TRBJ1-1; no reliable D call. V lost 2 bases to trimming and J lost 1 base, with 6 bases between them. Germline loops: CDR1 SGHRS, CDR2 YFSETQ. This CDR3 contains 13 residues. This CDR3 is CASSFAENTEAFF. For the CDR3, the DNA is TGCGCCAGCAGCTTCGCGGAGAACACTGAAGCTTTCTTT.

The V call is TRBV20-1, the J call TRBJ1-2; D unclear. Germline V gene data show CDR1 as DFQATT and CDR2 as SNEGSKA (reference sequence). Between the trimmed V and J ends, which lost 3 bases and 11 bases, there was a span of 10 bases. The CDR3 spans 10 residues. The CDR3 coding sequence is TGCAGTGCTAGTCCGGGAATATACACCTTC. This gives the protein CSASPGIYTF.

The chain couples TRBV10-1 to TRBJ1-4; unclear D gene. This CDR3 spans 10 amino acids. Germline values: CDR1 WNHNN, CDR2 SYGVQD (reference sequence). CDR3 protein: CRPITEKLFF. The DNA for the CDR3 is TGCCGTCCTATTACTGAAAAACTGTTTTTT.

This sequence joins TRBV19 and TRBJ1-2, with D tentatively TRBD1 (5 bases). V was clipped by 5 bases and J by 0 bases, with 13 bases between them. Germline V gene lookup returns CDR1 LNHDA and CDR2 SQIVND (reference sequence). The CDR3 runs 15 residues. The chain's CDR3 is CASSRGTDTNYGYTF. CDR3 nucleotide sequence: TGTGCCAGTAGTCGGGGGACGGATACTAACTATGGCTACACCTTC.

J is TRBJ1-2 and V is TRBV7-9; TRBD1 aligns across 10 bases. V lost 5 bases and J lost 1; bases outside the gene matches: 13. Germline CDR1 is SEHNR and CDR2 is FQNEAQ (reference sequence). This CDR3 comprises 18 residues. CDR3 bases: TGTGCCAGCAGCCCAGCGCCCGGGACAGGGGCCCTTAACTATGGCTACACCTTC. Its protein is CASSPAPGTGALNYGYTF.

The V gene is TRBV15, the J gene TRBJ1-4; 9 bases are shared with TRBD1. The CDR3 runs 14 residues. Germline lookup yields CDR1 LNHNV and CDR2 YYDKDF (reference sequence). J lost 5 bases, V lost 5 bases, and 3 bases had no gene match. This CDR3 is CATSVGQGNEKLFF. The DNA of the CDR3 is TGTGCCACCAGCGTCGGACAGGGGAATGAAAAACTGTTTTTT.

CDR3 region: CASTIGVDYGYTF. CDR3 sequence (DNA): TGTGCCAGTACCATCGGGGTTGACTATGGCTACACCTTC. The chain combines TRBV19 with TRBJ1-2; D not certain. The CDR3 consists of 13 residues. Germline CDR1 and CDR2: LNHDA and SQIVND (reference sequence). V was trimmed by 7 bases and J by 3 bases, leaving 12 bases between them.

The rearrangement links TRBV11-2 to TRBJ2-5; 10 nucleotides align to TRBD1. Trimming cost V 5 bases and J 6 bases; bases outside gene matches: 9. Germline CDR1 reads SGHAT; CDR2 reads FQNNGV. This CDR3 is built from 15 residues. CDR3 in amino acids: CASSGRGQGVKTQYF. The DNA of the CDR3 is TGTGCCAGCAGCGGTCGTGGACAGGGGGTTAAGACCCAGTACTTC.

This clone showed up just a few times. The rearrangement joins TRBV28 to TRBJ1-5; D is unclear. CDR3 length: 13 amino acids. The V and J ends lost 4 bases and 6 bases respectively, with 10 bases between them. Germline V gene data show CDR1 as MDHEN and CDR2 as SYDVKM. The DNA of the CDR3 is TGTGCCAGCAGTTACCCGGGAGCTCAGCCCCAGCATTTT. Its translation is CASSYPGAQPQHF. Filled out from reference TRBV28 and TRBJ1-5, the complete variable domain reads DVKVTQSSRYLVKRTGEKVFLECVQDMDHENMFWYRQDPGLGLRLIYFSYDVKMKEKGDIPEGYSVSREKKERFSLILESASTNQTSMYLCASSYPGAQPQHFGDGTRLSIL.

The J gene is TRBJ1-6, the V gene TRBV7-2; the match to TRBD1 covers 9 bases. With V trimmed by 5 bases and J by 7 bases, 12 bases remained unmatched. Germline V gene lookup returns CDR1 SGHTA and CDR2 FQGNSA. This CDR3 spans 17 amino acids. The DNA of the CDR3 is TGTGCCAGCAGCCCCGAACCTGGGACAGGGTGGAATTCACCCCTCCACTTT. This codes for CASSPEPGTGWNSPLHF.

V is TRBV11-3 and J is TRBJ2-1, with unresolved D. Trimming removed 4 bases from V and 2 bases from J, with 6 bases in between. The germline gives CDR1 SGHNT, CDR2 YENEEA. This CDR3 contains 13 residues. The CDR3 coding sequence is TGTGCCAGCAGCTCCTCGGCCTACAATGAGCAGTTCTTC. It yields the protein CASSSSAYNEQFF. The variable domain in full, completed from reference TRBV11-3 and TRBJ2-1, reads EAGVVQSPRYKIIEKKQPVAFWCNPISGHNTLYWYLQNLGQGPELLIRYENEEAVDDSQLPKDRFSAERLKGVDSTLKIQPAELGDSAVYLCASSSSAYNEQFFGPGTRLTVL.

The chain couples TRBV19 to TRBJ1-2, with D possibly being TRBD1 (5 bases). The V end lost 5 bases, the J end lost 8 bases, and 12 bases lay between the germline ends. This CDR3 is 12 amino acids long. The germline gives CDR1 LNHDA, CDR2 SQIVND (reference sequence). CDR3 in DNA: TGTGCCAGTAGTTACAGGCAAGGAGGCTACACCTTC. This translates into CASSYRQGGYTF. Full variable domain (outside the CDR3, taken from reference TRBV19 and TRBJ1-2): DGGITQSPKYLFRKEGQNVTLSCEQNLNHDAMYWYRQDPGQGLRLIYYSQIVNDFQKGDIAEGYSVSREKKESFPLTVTSAQKNPTAFYLCASSYRQGGYTFGSGTRLTVV.

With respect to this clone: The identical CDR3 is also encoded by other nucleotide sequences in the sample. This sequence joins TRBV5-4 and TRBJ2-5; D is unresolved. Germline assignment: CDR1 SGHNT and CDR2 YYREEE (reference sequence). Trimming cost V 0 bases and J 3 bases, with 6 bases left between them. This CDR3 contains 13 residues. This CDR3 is CASSLDSKETQYF. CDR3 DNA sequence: TGTGCCAGCAGCTTGGACAGTAAAGAGACCCAGTACTTC.

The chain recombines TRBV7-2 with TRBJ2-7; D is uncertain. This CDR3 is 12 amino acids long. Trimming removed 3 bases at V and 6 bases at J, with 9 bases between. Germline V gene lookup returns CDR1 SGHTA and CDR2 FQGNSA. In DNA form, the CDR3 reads TGTGCCAGCAGCTTGAGAGGTAGCGAGCAGTACTTC. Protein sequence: CASSLRGSEQYF. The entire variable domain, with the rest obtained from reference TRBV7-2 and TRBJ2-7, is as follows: GAGVSQSPSNKVTEKGKDVELRCDPISGHTALYWYRQSLGQGLEFLIYFQGNSAPDKSGLPSDRFSAERTGGSVSTLTIQRTQQEDSAVYLCASSLRGSEQYFGPGTRLTVT.

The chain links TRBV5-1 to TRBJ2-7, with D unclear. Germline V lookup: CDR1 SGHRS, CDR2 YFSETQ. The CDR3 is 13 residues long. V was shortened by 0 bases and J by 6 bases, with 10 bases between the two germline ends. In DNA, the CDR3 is TGCGCCAGCAGCTTGGTTACGGTCTCCGAGCAGTACTTC. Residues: CASSLVTVSEQYF.